The rows below give T cell receptor beta chains drawn from one sample of a study of T-cell memory formation after mild COVID-19. One entry per CDR3 protein, called by TCRdb with MiXCR from the 5' RACE reads. This repertoire shows 500,000 to 600,000 distinct CDR3 sequences, approximately 19% found once; its top ten account for about 12%. What was sequenced was PBMCs or a T cell subset sorted from them (not recorded which). These receptors were collected from an adult woman who had mild COVID-19 (a few samples of this study predate the infection). Cell type and time point are not known. Both conserved end residues are part of each CDR3. The D gene is left open where the match is weak. Size values are once, few and many counts, or a class for expanded clones, and some rows have none.

D gene | clone size | J gene | V gene | CDR3 protein | CDR3 DNA
- | few | TRBJ2-7 | TRBV28 | CASSKTGLTIYEQYF | TGTGCCAGCAGTAAAACAGGGTTGACAATCTACGAGCAGTACTTC
- | - | TRBJ1-1 | TRBV25-1 | CATRWTGNTEAFF | TGTGCCACCCGTTGGACGGGTAACACTGAAGCTTTCTTT
- | - | TRBJ1-4 | TRBV7-9 | CASSQQSGNEKLFF | TGTGCCAGCAGCCAACAGTCGGGAAATGAAAAACTGTTTTTT
- | many | TRBJ2-7 | TRBV3-1 | CASSQHRSYEQYF | TGTGCCAGCAGTCAGCACAGGTCCTACGAGCAGTACTTC
- | - | TRBJ2-7 | TRBV12-3/TRBV12-4 | CASSGPTYEQYF | TGTGCCAGCAGTGGACCTACCTACGAGCAGTACTTC
- | - | TRBJ2-1 | TRBV5-1 | CASSVRSEQFF | TGCGCCAGCAGCGTACGGAGTGAGCAGTTCTTC
TRBD1 | - | TRBJ2-2 | TRBV7-8 | CASSSRQGIRDGELFF | TGTGCCAGCAGCTCTCGACAGGGAATACGGGACGGGGAGCTGTTTTTT
TRBD1 | - | TRBJ1-2 | TRBV7-8 | CASSLSTGGDYGYTF | TGTGCCAGCAGCTTAAGTACAGGGGGCGACTATGGCTACACCTTC
TRBD1 | - | TRBJ2-5 | TRBV28 | CASSFLDRDQETQYF | TGTGCCAGCAGTTTTTTAGACAGGGACCAAGAGACCCAGTACTTC
- | - | TRBJ1-2 | TRBV30 | CACLNGPMSYTF | TGTGCCTGCCTGAACGGACCCATGAGCTACACCTTC
TRBD1 | few | TRBJ2-5 | TRBV20-1 | CSASLDRGKLYRETQYF | TGCAGTGCTAGTCTGGACAGGGGAAAACTTTATCGGGAGACCCAGTACTTC
- | - | TRBJ1-2 | TRBV10-3 | CAISESVLGANYGYTF | TGTGCCATCAGTGAGTCTGTGCTGGGGGCTAACTATGGCTACACCTTC
TRBD1 | few | TRBJ2-7 | TRBV6-5 | CASSEPRDRSMFYF | TGTGCCAGCAGCGAACCCCGGGACAGGTCGATGTTCTACTTC
TRBD2 | few | TRBJ2-7 | TRBV7-9 | CASSPSWTSGVPYEQYF | TGTGCCAGCAGCCCGAGCTGGACTAGCGGGGTCCCCTACGAGCAGTACTTC
- | - | TRBJ2-3 | TRBV4-2 | CASSQEARSTDTQYF | TGTGCCAGCAGCCAAGAGGCCAGGTCTACAGATACGCAGTATTTT
- | few | TRBJ1-5 | TRBV6-2/TRBV6-3 | CASDSNYSNQPQHF | TGTGCCAGCGACAGTAACTATAGCAATCAGCCCCAGCATTTT
- | - | TRBJ1-1 | TRBV15 | CATSRAYLNTEAFF | TGTGCCACCAGCAGAGCATACCTGAACACTGAAGCTTTCTTT
- | - | TRBJ2-3 | TRBV11-2 | CASSLEPDFPDTQYF | TGTGCCAGCAGCCTGGAACCGGACTTCCCAGATACGCAGTATTTT
- | few | TRBJ1-1 | TRBV4-1 | CASNIPGGGGNTEAFF | TGCGCCAGCAACATCCCTGGAGGGGGGGGGAACACTGAAGCTTTCTTT
TRBD2 | few | TRBJ2-2 | TRBV7-2 | CASSVSGGVRSGELFF | TGTGCCAGCAGCGTTTCTGGGGGGGTCCGGTCCGGGGAGCTGTTTTTT
- | few | TRBJ2-3 | TRBV12-3/TRBV12-4 | CASSFSSNTDTQYF | TGTGCCAGCAGTTTCAGCTCGAACACAGATACGCAGTATTTT
TRBD1 | few | TRBJ2-2 | TRBV5-1 | CASSLEQGAGELFF | TGCGCCAGCAGCTTGGAACAGGGGGCCGGGGAGCTGTTTTTT
- | few | TRBJ2-7 | TRBV11-3 | CASSSTGGGIYEQYF | TGTGCCAGCAGCTCGACCGGAGGGGGCATCTACGAGCAGTACTTC
- | - | TRBJ2-7 | TRBV29-1 | CSVGGTGTLPLDYEQYF | TGCAGCGTTGGGGGCACAGGGACGCTCCCTTTGGATTACGAGCAGTACTTC
- | many | TRBJ2-3 | TRBV7-2 | CASSRRDPNTDTQYF | TGTGCCAGCAGCCGCCGGGACCCAAACACAGATACGCAGTATTTT
- | - | TRBJ2-5 | TRBV7-9 | CASSQIGDGHLGETQYF | TGTGCCAGCAGCCAAATTGGGGACGGCCACTTGGGGGAGACCCAGTACTTC
- | many | TRBJ2-5 | TRBV9 | CASSVSWLGETQYF | TGTGCCAGCAGTGTCTCTTGGCTTGGGGAGACCCAGTACTTC
- | few | TRBJ1-1 | TRBV5-1 | CASSPRTVMNTEAFF | TGCGCCAGCAGCCCCCGGACAGTTATGAACACTGAAGCTTTCTTT
- | few | TRBJ1-4 | TRBV6-5 | CASSLGVVGEKLFF | TGTGCCAGCAGTCTAGGGGTGGTCGGTGAAAAACTGTTTTTT
- | few | TRBJ2-3 | TRBV19 | CASSIGPDTQYF | TGTGCCAGTAGTATAGGTCCAGATACGCAGTATTTT
TRBD2 | few | TRBJ2-3 | TRBV4-3 | CASSLGTSGLLTDTQYF | TGCGCCAGCAGCCTTGGGACTAGCGGACTGCTCACAGATACGCAGTATTTT
TRBD1 | - | TRBJ2-2 | TRBV2 | CASSKGQGTHTGELFF | TGTGCCAGCAGTAAGGGACAGGGCACGCACACCGGGGAGCTGTTTTTT
- | few | TRBJ2-1 | TRBV27 | CASSFDPYNEQFF | TGTGCCAGCAGTTTCGATCCCTACAATGAGCAGTTCTTC
- | - | TRBJ1-1 | TRBV12-3/TRBV12-4 | CASSNLGTEAFF | TGTGCCAGCAGTAACCTAGGCACTGAAGCTTTCTTT
- | - | TRBJ1-1 | TRBV18 | CASSPSSEGTAFF | TGTGCCAGCTCACCTTCTAGTGAGGGGACAGCTTTCTTT
- | few | TRBJ1-4 | TRBV3-1 | CASSHLPLLGESGKLFF | TGTGCCAGCAGCCATCTCCCATTATTGGGGGAGTCAGGGAAACTGTTTTTT
- | few | TRBJ1-3 | TRBV12-3/TRBV12-4 | CASNSRAGGSGNTIYF | TGTGCCAGCAACTCTAGGGCCGGGGGTTCTGGAAACACCATATATTTT
- | - | TRBJ1-1 | TRBV6-2/TRBV6-3 | CASSILRPGGPAEAFF | TGTGCCAGCAGTATACTCCGCCCCGGGGGCCCTGCTGAAGCTTTCTTT
- | few | TRBJ2-1 | TRBV7-2 | CASSLVSDSYNEQFF | TGTGCCAGCAGCTTAGTCTCCGACAGCTACAATGAGCAGTTCTTC
TRBD1 | - | TRBJ1-4 | TRBV25-1 | CASSESSRGANEKLFF | TGTGCCAGCAGTGAATCCTCCAGGGGGGCCAATGAAAAACTGTTTTTT
- | - | TRBJ2-7 | TRBV12-3/TRBV12-4 | CASSPRARYEQYF | TGTGCCAGCAGTCCACGGGCCCGCTACGAGCAGTACTTC
- | few | TRBJ2-1 | TRBV11-3 | CASSPGELGRNEQFF | TGTGCCAGCTCCCCCGGGGAACTAGGGCGCAATGAGCAGTTCTTC
TRBD1 | few | TRBJ1-5 | TRBV25-1 | CASSGQASGTGQPQHF | TGTGCCAGCAGTGGACAGGCATCCGGGACAGGTCAGCCCCAGCATTTT
- | many | TRBJ2-3 | TRBV24-1 | CATSDLGRDDTDTQYF | TGTGCCACCAGTGATTTAGGGAGAGATGACACAGATACGCAGTATTTT
TRBD1 | - | TRBJ1-6 | TRBV12-3/TRBV12-4 | CASRARDRDNSPLHF | TGTGCCAGCAGAGCCCGGGACAGGGATAATTCACCCCTCCACTTT
TRBD2 | - | TRBJ2-1 | TRBV7-2 | CASSFSRGEQFF | TGTGCCAGCAGCTTCTCGCGGGGGGAGCAGTTCTTC
- | - | TRBJ2-5 | TRBV4-1 | CASSQEIWLTQETQYF | TGCGCCAGCAGCCAAGAGATTTGGTTGACACAAGAGACCCAGTACTTC
TRBD1 | many | TRBJ2-1 | TRBV7-6 | CASSVGQVSYNEQFF | TGTGCCAGCAGCGTGGGACAGGTCTCCTACAATGAGCAGTTCTTC
- | - | TRBJ2-1 | TRBV11-3 | CASSLEGEPWGRGPEQFF | TGTGCCAGCAGCTTAGAGGGGGAGCCTTGGGGGCGAGGGCCTGAGCAGTTCTTC
- | few | TRBJ2-3 | TRBV11-2 | CASSRPWGLDTQYF | TGTGCCAGCAGCCGACCCTGGGGCTTGGATACGCAGTATTTT
- | many | TRBJ2-5 | TRBV24-1 | CASATTVSGTQYF | TGTGCCTCCGCAACGACGGTGAGCGGAACCCAGTACTTC
TRBD1 | few | TRBJ1-2 | TRBV7-9 | CASSPSGTGPGGYTF | TGTGCCAGCAGCCCATCCGGGACAGGGCCAGGCGGCTACACCTTC